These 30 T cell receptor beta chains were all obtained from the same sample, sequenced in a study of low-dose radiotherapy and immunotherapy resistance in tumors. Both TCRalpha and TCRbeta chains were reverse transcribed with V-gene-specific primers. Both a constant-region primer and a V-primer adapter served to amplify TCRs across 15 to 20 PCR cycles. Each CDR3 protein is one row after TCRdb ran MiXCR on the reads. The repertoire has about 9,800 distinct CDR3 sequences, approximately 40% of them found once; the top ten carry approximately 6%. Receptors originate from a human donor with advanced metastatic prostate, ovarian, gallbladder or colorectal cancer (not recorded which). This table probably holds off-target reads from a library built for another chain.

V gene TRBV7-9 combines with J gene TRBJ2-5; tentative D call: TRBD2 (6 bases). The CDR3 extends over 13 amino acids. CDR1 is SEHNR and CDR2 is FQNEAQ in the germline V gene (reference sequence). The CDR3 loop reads CASPGGEQETQYF. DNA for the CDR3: TGTGCGAGCCCCGGCGGGGAACAAGAGACCCAGTACTTC. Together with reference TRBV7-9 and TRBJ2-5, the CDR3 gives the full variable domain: DTGVSQNPRHKITKRGQNVTFRCDPISEHNRLYWYRQTLGQGPEFLTYFQNEAQLEKSRLLSDRFSAERPKGSFSTLEIQRTEQGDSAMYLCASPGGEQETQYFGPGTRLLVL.

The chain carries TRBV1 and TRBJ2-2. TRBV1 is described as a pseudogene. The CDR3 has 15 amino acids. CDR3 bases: TGCGCCAGCAGCCAAGATCGGGTTTACACCGGGGAGCTGTTTTTT. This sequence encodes CASSQDRVYTGELFF.

CDR3 sequence reads: CAISDMGQEAFF. The CDR3 coding sequence is TGTGCCATCAGTGACATGGGACAGGAAGCTTTCTTT. The J gene is TRBJ1-1, the V gene TRBV10-3; 7 nucleotides align to TRBD1. Germline CDR1 is ENHRY and CDR2 is SYGVKD. J gave up 8 bases and V 3 bases, and 3 bases lay outside the gene matches. This CDR3 spans 12 amino acids.

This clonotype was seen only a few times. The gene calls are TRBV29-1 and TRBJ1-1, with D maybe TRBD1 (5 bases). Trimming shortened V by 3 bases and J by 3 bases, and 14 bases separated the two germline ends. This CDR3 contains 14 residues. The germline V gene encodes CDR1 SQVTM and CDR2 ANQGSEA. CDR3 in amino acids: CSVEARGTDTEAFF. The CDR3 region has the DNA TGCAGCGTTGAGGCGAGAGGGACCGACACTGAAGCTTTCTTT.

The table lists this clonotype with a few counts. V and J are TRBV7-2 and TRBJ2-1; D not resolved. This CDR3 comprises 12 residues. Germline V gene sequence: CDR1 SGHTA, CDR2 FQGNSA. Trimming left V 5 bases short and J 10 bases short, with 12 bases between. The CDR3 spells CASSPQGLEQFF. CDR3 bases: TGTGCCAGCAGCCCTCAAGGCCTAGAGCAGTTCTTC.

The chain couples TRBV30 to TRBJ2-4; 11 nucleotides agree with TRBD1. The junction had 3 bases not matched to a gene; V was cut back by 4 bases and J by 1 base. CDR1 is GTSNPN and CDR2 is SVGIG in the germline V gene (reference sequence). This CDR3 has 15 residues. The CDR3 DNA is TGTGCCTGGAACCGGGACAGGGGGGCCAAAAACATTCAGTACTTC. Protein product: CAWNRDRGAKNIQYF.

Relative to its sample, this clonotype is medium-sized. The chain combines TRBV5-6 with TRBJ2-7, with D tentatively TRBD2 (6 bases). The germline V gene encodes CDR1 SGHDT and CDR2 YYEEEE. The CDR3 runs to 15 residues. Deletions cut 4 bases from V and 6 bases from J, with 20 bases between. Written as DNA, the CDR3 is TGTGCCAGCAGCCCCGACGGGAGCGTTGGGCCCGAGCAGTACTTC. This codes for CASSPDGSVGPEQYF.

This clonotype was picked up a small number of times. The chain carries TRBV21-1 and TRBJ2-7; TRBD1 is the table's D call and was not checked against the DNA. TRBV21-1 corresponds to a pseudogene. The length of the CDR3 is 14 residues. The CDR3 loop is CASSKSEGAHEQYF. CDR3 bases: TGTGCCAGCAGCAAATCGGAGGGGGCCCACGAGCAGTACTTC.

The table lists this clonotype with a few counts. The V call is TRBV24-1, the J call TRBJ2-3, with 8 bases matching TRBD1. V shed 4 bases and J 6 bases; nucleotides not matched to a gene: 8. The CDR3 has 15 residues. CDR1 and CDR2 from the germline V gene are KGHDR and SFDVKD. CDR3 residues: CATSESGQDGDTQYF. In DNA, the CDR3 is TGTGCCACCAGTGAGTCGGGACAGGACGGGGATACGCAGTATTTT.

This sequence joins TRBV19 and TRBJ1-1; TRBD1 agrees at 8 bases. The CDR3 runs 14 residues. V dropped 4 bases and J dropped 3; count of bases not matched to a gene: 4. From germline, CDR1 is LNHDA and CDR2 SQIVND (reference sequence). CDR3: CASSTGQGYTEAFF. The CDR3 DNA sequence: TGTGCCAGTAGTACAGGACAGGGTTACACTGAAGCTTTCTTT.

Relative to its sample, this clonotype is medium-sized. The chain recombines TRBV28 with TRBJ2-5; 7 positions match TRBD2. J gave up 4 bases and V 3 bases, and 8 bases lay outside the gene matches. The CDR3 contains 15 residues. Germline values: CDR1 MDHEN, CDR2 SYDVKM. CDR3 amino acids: CASSFTGLRRETQYF. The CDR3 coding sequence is TGTGCCAGCAGTTTCACGGGACTACGGAGAGAGACCCAGTACTTC.

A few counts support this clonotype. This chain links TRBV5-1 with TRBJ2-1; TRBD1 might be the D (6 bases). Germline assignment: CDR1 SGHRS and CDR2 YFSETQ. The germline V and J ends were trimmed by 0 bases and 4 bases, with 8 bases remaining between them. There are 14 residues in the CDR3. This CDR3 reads CASSLGRGYNEQFF. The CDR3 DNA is TGCGCCAGCAGCTTGGGCAGGGGATACAATGAGCAGTTCTTC.

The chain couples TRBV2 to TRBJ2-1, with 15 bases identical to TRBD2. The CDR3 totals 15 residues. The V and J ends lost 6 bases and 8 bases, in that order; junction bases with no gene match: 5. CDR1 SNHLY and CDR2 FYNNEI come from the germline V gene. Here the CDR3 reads CASRGLAGGPYEQFF. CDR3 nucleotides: TGTGCCAGCAGAGGACTAGCGGGGGGGCCTTATGAGCAGTTCTTC.

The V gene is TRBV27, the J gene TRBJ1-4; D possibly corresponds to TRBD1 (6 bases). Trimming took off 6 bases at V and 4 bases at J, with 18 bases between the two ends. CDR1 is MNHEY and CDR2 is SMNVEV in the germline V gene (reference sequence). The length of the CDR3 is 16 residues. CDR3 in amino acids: CASREGPRGGNEKLFF. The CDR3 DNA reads TGTGCCAGCAGGGAGGGGCCCCGAGGGGGTAATGAAAAACTGTTTTTT.

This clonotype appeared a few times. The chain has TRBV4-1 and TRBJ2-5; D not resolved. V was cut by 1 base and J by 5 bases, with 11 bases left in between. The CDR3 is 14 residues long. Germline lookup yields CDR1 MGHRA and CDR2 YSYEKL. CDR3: CASSQVGSPETQYF. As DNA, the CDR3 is TGCGCCAGCAGCCAAGTGGGCTCCCCCGAGACCCAGTACTTC.

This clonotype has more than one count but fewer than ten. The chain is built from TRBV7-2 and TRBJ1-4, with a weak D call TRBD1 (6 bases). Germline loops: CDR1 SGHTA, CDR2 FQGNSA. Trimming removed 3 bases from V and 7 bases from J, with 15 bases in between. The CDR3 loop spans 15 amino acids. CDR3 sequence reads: CASSFYLETGEKLFF. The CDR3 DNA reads TGTGCCAGCAGCTTTTATCTAGAGACAGGTGAAAAACTGTTTTTT.

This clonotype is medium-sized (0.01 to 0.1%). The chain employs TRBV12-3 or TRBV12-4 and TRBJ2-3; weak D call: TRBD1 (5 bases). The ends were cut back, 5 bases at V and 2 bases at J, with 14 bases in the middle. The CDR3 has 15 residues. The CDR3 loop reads CASSIEVGATDTQYF. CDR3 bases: TGTGCCAGCAGTATCGAGGTAGGGGCCACAGATACGCAGTATTTT.

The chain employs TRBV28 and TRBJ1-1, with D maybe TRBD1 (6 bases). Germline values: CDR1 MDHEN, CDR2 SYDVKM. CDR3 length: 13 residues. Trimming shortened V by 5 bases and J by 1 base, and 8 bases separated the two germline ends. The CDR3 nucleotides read TGTGCCAGCAGTCAGGGGCGGAACACTGAAGCTTTCTTT. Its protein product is CASSQGRNTEAFF.

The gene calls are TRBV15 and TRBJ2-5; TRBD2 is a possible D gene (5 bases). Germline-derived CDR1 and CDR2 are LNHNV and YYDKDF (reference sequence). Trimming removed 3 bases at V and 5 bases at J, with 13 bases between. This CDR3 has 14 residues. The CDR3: CATSRRREGETQYF. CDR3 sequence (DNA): TGTGCCACCAGCAGGCGCCGGGAAGGCGAGACCCAGTACTTC.

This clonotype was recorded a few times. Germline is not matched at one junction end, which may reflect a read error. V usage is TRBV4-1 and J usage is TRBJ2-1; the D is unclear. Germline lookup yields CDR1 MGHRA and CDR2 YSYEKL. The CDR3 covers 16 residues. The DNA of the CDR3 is TGTGCCAGCAGCCAAGAAGGGTGGCCCCAAGGTGGGGAGCAGTTCTTC. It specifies CASSQEGWPQGGEQFF.

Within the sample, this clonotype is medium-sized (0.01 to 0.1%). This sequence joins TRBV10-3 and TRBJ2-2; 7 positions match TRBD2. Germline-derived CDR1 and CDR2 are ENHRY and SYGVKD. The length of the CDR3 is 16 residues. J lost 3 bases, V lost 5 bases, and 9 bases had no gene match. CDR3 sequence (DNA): TGTGCCATCAGTACTCCCTATCGGGGGGACACCGGGGAGCTGTTTTTT. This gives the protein CAISTPYRGDTGELFF.

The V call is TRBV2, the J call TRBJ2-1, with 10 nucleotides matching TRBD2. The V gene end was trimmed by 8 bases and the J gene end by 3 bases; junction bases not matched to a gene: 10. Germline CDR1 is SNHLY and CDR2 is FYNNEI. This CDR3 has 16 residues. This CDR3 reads CASSSGGLSNYNEQFF. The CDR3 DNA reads TGTGCCAGCTCTAGCGGGGGCCTATCCAACTACAATGAGCAGTTCTTC.

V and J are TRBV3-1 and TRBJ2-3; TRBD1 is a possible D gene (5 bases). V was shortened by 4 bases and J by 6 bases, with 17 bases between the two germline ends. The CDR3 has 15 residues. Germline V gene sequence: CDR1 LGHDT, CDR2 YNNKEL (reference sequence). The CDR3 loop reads CASSRGQNLKDTQYF. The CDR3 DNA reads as TGTGCCAGCAGCCGGGGCCAGAACCTTAAGGATACGCAGTATTTT.

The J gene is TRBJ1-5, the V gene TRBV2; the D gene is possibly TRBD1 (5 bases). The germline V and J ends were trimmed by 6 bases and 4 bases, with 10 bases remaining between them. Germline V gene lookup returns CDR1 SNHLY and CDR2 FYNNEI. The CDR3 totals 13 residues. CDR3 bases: TGTGCCAGCAGCGTTGGGGCAAATCAGCCCCAGCATTTT. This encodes CASSVGANQPQHF. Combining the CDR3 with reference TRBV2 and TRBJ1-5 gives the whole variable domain EPEVTQTPSHQVTQMGQEVILRCVPISNHLYFYWYRQILGQKVEFLVSFYNNEISEKSEIFDDQFSVERPDGSNFTLKIRSTKLEDSAMYFCASSVGANQPQHFGDGTRLSIL.

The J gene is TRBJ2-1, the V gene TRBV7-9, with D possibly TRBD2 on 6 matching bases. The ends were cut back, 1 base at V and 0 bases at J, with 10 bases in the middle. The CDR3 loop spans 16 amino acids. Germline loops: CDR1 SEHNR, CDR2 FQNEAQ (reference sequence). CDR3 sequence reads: CASSLVGTASYNEQFF. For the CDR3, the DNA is TGTGCCAGCAGCTTAGTCGGGACTGCCTCCTACAATGAGCAGTTCTTC.

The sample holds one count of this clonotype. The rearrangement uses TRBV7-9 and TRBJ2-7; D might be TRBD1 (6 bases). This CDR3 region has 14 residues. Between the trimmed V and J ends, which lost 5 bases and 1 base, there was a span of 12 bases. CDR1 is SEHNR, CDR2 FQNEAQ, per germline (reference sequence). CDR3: CASSTTGLSYEQYF. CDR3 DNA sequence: TGTGCCAGCAGCACTACAGGGCTGTCCTACGAGCAGTACTTC.

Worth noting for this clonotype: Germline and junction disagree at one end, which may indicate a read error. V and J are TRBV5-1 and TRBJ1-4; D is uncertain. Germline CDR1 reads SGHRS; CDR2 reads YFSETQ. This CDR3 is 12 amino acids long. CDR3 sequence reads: CASSLDGHPSIF. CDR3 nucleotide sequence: TGCGCCAGCAGCTTGGATGGGCACCCCTCGATTTTT.

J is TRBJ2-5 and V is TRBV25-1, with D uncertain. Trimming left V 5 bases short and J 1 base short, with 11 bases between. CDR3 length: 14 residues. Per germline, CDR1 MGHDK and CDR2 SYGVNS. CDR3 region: CASSSRTGQETQYF. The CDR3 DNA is TGTGCCAGCAGTTCCCGGACGGGCCAAGAGACCCAGTACTTC.

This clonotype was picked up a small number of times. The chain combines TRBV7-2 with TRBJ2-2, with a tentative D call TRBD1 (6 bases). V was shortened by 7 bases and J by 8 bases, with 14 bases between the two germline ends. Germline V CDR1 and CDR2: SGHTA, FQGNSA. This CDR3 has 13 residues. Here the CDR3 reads CASNQGGSGELFF. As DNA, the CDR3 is TGTGCCAGCAACCAAGGGGGTTCTGGGGAGCTGTTTTTT.

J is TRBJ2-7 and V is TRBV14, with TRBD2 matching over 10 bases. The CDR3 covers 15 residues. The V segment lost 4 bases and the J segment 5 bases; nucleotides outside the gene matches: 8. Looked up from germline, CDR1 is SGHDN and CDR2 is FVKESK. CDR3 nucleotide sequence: TGTGCCAGCAGCCCTTCGGGACTAGCGAGTCACGAGCAGTACTTC. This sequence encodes CASSPSGLASHEQYF.